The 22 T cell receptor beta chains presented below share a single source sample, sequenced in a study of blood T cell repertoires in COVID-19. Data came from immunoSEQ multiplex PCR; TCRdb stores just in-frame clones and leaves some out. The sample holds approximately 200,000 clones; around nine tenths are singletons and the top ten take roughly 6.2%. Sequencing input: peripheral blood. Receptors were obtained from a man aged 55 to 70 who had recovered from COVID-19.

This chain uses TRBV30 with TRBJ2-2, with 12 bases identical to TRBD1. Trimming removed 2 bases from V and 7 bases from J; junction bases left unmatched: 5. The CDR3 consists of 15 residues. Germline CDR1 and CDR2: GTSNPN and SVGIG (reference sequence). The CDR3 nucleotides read TGTGCCTGGAGTAAGGGACAGGGGGCCCACGGGGAGCTGTTTTTT. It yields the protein CAWSKGQGAHGELFF.

The CDR3 coding sequence is TGCGCCAGCAGCCCCTGGGACAGACGGATCCCCTACGAGCAGTACTTC. This encodes CASSPWDRRIPYEQYF. J is TRBJ2-7 and V is TRBV5-1; 7 nucleotides line up with TRBD1. The V and J ends lost 4 bases and 2 bases, in that order; junction bases with no gene match: 12. The CDR3 is 16 residues long. Germline values: CDR1 SGHRS, CDR2 YFSETQ.

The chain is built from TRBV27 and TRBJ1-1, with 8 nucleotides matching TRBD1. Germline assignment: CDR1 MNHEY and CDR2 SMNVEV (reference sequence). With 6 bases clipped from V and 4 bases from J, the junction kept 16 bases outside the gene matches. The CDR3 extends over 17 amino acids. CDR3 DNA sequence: TGTGCCAGCAGGCCAGGGGGACAGGTAATGGGAATCACTGAAGCTTTCTTT. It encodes CASRPGGQVMGITEAFF.

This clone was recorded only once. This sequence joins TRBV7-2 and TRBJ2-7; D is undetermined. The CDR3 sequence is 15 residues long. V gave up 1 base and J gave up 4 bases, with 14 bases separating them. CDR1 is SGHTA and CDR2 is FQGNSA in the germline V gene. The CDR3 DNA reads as TGTGCCAGCAGCTTAGAGCCAATAAAGCGATACGAGCAGTACTTC. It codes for CASSLEPIKRYEQYF.

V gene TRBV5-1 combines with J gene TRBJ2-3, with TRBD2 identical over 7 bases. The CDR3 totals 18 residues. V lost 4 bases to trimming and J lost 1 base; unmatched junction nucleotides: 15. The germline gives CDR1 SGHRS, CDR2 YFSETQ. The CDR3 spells CASSANPGGGTRTDTQYF. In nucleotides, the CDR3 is TGCGCCAGCAGCGCAAACCCTGGGGGGGGTACCCGCACAGATACGCAGTATTTT. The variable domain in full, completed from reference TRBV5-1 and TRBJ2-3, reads KAGVTQTPRYLIKTRGQQVTLSCSPISGHRSVSWYQQTPGQGLQFLFEYFSETQRNKGNFPGRFSGRQFSNSRSEMNVSTLELGDSALYLCASSANPGGGTRTDTQYFGPGTRLTVL.

CDR3 amino acids: CASSSTNRGLGYGYTF. CDR3 nucleotides: TGTGCCAGCAGCTCTACAAACAGGGGGCTGGGGTATGGCTACACCTTC. The genes are TRBV28 and TRBJ1-2; 9 positions match TRBD1. V shed 6 bases and J 5 bases; nucleotides not matched to a gene: 13. CDR1 and CDR2 (germline): MDHEN, SYDVKM. The CDR3 runs 16 residues.

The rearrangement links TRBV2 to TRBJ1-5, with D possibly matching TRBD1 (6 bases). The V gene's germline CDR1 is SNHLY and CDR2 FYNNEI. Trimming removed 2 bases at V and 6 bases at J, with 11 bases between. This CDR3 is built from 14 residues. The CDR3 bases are TGTGCCAGCAGTGAACCCAGGGGCGCTCAGCCCCAGCATTTT. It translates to CASSEPRGAQPQHF.

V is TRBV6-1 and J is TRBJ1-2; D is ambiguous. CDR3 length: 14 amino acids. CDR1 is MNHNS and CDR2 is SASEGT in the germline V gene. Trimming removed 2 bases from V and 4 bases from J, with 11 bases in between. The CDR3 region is CASSESPGPYGYTF. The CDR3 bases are TGTGCCAGCAGTGAAAGTCCAGGCCCCTATGGCTACACCTTC.

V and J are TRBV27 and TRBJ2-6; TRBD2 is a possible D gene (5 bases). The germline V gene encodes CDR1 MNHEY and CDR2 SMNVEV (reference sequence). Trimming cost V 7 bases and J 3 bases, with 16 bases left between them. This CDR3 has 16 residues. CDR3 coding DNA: TGTGCCAGCACAAATCGACGGGGAGATGGGGCCAACGTCCTGACTTTC. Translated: CASTNRRGDGANVLTF.

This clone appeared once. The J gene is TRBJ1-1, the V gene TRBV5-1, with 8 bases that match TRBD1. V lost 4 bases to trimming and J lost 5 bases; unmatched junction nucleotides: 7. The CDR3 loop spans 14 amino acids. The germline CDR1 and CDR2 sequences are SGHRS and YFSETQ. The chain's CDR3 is CASSPQGESTEAFF. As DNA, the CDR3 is TGCGCCAGCAGCCCACAGGGGGAAAGTACTGAAGCTTTCTTT.

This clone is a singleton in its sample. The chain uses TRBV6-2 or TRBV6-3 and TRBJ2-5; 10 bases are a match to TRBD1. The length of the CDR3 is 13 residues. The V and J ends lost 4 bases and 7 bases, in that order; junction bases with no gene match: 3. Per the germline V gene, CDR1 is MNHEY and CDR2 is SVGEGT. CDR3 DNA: TGTGCCAGCAGTTCGACAGGGGGCGCGACCCAGTACTTC. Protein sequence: CASSSTGGATQYF.

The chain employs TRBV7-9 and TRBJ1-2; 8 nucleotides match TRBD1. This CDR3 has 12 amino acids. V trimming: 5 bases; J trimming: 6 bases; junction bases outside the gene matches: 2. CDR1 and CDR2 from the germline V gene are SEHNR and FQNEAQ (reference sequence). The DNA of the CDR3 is TGTGCCAGCAGCCGGACAGGGCATGGCTACACCTTC. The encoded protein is CASSRTGHGYTF.

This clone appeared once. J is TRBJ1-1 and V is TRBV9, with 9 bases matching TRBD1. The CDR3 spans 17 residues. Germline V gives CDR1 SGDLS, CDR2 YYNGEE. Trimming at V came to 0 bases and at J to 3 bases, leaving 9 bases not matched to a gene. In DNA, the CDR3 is TGTGCCAGCAGCGTAGGGGGACAGGGCGAGTTGTACACTGAAGCTTTCTTT. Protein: CASSVGGQGELYTEAFF.

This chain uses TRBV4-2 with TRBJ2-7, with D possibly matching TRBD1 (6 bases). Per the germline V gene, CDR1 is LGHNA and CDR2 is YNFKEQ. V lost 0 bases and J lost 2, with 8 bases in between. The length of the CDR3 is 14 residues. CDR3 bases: TGTGCCAGCAGCCAAGACCGGGACACCTACGAGCAGTACTTC. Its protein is CASSQDRDTYEQYF.

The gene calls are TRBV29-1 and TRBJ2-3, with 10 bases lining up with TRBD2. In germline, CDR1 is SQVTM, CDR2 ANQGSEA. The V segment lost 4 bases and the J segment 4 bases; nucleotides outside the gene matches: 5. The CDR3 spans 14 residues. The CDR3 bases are TGCAGCGTTGGATGGCTAGCGGGAGCAGATACGCAGTATTTT. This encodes CSVGWLAGADTQYF.

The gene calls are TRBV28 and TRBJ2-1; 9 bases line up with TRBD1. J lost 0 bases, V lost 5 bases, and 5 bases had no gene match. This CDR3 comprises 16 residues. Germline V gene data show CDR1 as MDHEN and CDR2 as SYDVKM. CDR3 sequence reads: CASSLSQGASYNEQFF. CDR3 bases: TGTGCCAGCAGTCTGTCACAGGGGGCCTCCTACAATGAGCAGTTCTTC.

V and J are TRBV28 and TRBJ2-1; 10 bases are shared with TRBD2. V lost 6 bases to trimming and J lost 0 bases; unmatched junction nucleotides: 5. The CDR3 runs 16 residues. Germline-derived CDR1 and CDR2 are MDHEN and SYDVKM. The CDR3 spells CASSGLAANSYNEQFF. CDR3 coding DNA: TGTGCCAGCAGCGGACTAGCGGCAAACTCCTACAATGAGCAGTTCTTC.

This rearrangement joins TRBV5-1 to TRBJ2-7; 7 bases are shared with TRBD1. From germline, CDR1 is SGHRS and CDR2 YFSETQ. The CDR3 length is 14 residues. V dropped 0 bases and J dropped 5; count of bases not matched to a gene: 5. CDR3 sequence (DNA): TGCGCCAGCAGCTTGGGGACAGGCCGGGACGAGCAGTACTTC. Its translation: CASSLGTGRDEQYF. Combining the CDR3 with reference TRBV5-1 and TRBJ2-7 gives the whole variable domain KAGVTQTPRYLIKTRGQQVTLSCSPISGHRSVSWYQQTPGQGLQFLFEYFSETQRNKGNFPGRFSGRQFSNSRSEMNVSTLELGDSALYLCASSLGTGRDEQYFGPGTRLTVT.

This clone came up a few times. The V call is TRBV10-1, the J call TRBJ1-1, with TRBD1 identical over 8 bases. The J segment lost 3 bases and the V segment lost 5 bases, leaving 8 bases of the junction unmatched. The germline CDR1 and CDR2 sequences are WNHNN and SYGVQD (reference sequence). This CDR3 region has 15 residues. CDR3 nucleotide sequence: TGCGCCAGCAGTAACCGGCAGGGGGCCGACACTGAAGCTTTCTTT. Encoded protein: CASSNRQGADTEAFF.

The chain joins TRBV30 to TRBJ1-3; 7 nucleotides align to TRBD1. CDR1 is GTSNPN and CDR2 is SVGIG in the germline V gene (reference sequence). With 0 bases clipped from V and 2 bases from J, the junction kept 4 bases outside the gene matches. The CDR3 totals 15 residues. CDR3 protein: CAWSVGQGAGNTIYF. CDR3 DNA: TGTGCCTGGAGTGTTGGGCAGGGGGCTGGAAACACCATATATTTT.

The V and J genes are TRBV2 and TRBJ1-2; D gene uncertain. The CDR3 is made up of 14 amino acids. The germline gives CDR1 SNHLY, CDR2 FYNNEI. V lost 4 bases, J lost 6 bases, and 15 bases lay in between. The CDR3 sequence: CASSVGAGGDGYTF. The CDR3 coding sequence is TGTGCCAGCAGTGTAGGCGCCGGCGGGGATGGCTACACCTTC.

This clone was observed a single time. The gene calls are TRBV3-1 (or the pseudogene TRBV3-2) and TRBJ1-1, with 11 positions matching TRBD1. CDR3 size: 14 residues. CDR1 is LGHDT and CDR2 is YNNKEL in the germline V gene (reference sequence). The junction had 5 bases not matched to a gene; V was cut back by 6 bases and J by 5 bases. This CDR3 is CASRRTGGPTEAFF. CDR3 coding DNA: TGTGCCAGCAGGAGGACAGGGGGCCCGACTGAAGCTTTCTTT.